These 21 T cell receptor beta chains were all obtained from the same sample, sequenced in a study of regulatory T cells in long-lasting Graves disease. The time point here: persistent/refractory GD, antithyroid drugs over 5 years with positive TRAb. Making the TCR library involved RNA that had been extracted from PBMCs. TCR beta libraries were built with iRepertoire HTBI primers and Arm-PCR of CDR3 regions. TCRdb re-derived calls from the multiplex PCR reads in MiXCR, one entry per CDR3 protein. The sample has about 660,000 distinct CDR3 sequences, 25% to 30% seen once. Specimen: peripheral blood mononuclear cells (PBMCs), collected when the disease was refractory, from a patient treated with antithyroid drugs. The receptors were sampled from a female donor with Graves disease.

The chain carries TRBV19 and TRBJ2-7, with unresolved D. Per germline, CDR1 LNHDA and CDR2 SQIVND (reference sequence). CDR3 length: 13 amino acids. Trimming removed 5 bases from V and 1 base from J, with 9 bases in between. The CDR3 loop reads CASSPHPSYEQYF. The CDR3 DNA follows: TGTGCCAGTAGTCCTCATCCGTCCTACGAGCAGTACTTC.

This sequence joins TRBV28 and TRBJ1-1; TRBD1 matches 10 bases. Trimming took 2 bases from V and 4 from J; bases not matched to a gene: 7. Germline V gene sequence: CDR1 MDHEN, CDR2 SYDVKM. The CDR3 totals 16 residues. The CDR3 DNA follows: TGTGCCAGCAGTTTACCGGGACAGGGGAAGGCCACTGAAGCTTTCTTT. It codes for CASSLPGQGKATEAFF.

This CDR3 reads CASSFDKSNQPQHF. The CDR3 region has the DNA TGTGCCAGCAGCTTTGACAAATCCAATCAGCCCCAGCATTTT. This chain links TRBV7-9 with TRBJ1-5; D unclear. The V end was cut by 3 bases, the J end by 3 bases, with 9 bases between. This CDR3 spans 14 amino acids. Germline V gene lookup returns CDR1 SEHNR and CDR2 FQNEAQ (reference sequence).

In its sample, this clonotype was seen a few times. The chain uses TRBV5-1 and TRBJ2-4; D is tentatively TRBD1 or TRBD2 (5 bases each). Trimming cost V 4 bases and J 0 bases, with 17 bases left between them. This CDR3 contains 17 residues. Germline CDR1 is SGHRS and CDR2 is YFSETQ. In nucleotides, the CDR3 is TGCGCCAGCAGCACGGGACCGGGTGATCTAGCCAAAAACATTCAGTACTTC. This gives the protein CASSTGPGDLAKNIQYF.

This chain links TRBV20-1 with TRBJ1-2; D unresolved. This CDR3 has 11 residues. With 3 bases removed from V and 7 bases from J, the gap between germline ends came to 9 bases. Germline-derived CDR1 and CDR2 are DFQATT and SNEGSKA (reference sequence). The CDR3 loop is CSASGMGGYTF. CDR3 bases: TGCAGTGCTAGCGGTATGGGTGGCTACACCTTC.

This clonotype was counted between two and nine times. The chain employs TRBV27 and TRBJ2-4; perhaps TRBD2 as D (6 bases). V dropped 6 bases and J dropped 2 bases, with 11 bases sitting between them. The CDR3 has 14 amino acids. Germline assignment: CDR1 MNHEY and CDR2 SMNVEV (reference sequence). The CDR3 sequence: CASRDGGSKNIQYF. CDR3 bases: TGTGCCAGCAGGGATGGAGGGTCCAAAAACATTCAGTACTTC.

This clonotype has just a few counts. The CDR3 DNA follows: TGTGCCAGCACCGAAGCAGGGGCGCGCAATCAGCCCCAGCATTTT. As protein: CASTEAGARNQPQHF. The chain recombines TRBV2 with TRBJ1-5, with D perhaps matching TRBD1 (6 bases). V dropped 7 bases and J dropped 2 bases, with 15 bases sitting between them. The CDR3 spans 15 residues. CDR1 and CDR2 (germline): SNHLY, FYNNEI.

V is TRBV27 and J is TRBJ2-2; the D gene is possibly TRBD1 (6 bases). The ends were cut back, 6 bases at V and 0 bases at J, with 14 bases in the middle. CDR3 length: 16 amino acids. Germline assignment: CDR1 MNHEY and CDR2 SMNVEV (reference sequence). The CDR3: CASRSFGQSNTGELFF. Written as DNA, the CDR3 is TGTGCCAGCAGATCTTTTGGACAGTCGAACACCGGGGAGCTGTTTTTT.

This clonotype was seen a few times. The CDR3 bases are TGTGCCAGCAGCGAGACTCCTACACCCCCCAAAAGTCACGAGCAGTACTTC. Translation: CASSETPTPPKSHEQYF. The chain links TRBV3-1 to TRBJ2-7; no firm D call. Trimming left V 5 bases short and J 5 bases short, with 25 bases between. The CDR3 extends over 17 amino acids. Germline lookup yields CDR1 LGHDT and CDR2 YNNKEL (reference sequence).

This clonotype was counted at least ten times. V and J are TRBV27 and TRBJ1-1; no definite D call. This CDR3 is 16 amino acids long. V lost 6 bases, J lost 4 bases, and 21 bases lay in between. Germline V gene sequence: CDR1 MNHEY, CDR2 SMNVEV (reference sequence). The CDR3 loop reads CASSQNGIFGSTEAFF. CDR3 sequence (DNA): TGTGCCAGCAGCCAAAACGGTATCTTCGGTAGCACTGAAGCTTTCTTT.

The chain combines TRBV5-1 with TRBJ2-2, with a weak D call TRBD2 (5 bases). The CDR3 has 15 residues. Germline values: CDR1 SGHRS, CDR2 YFSETQ. The V end was cut by 1 base, the J end by 0 bases, with 7 bases between. The CDR3 DNA is TGCGCCAGCAGCTTGTTAGCGCCGAACACCGGGGAGCTGTTTTTT. It specifies CASSLLAPNTGELFF.

This clonotype was counted at least ten times. The genes are TRBV12-3 or TRBV12-4 and TRBJ1-5; 8 bases map to TRBD1. The CDR3 is 17 amino acids. V lost 4 bases and J lost 4; bases outside the gene matches: 12. CDR3 bases: TGTGCCAGCAGTTCTTCCACGGACAGGGTCGGGAATCAGCCCCAGCATTTT. Its protein is CASSSSTDRVGNQPQHF.

This clonotype has at least ten counts. The chain uses TRBV20-1 and TRBJ1-2; possibly TRBD1 for D (6 bases). V lost 5 bases and J lost 8, with 21 bases in between. CDR1 and CDR2 from the germline V gene are DFQATT and SNEGSKA (reference sequence). The CDR3 extends over 14 amino acids. The CDR3 loop reads CSAPNTGTLGGYTF. Written as DNA, the CDR3 is TGCAGTGCTCCCAACACCGGGACACTGGGGGGCTACACCTTC.

This chain links TRBV11-3 with TRBJ1-6; D is possibly TRBD1 (5 bases). Deletions cut 5 bases from V and 7 bases from J, with 18 bases between. Germline CDR1 SGHNT, CDR2 YENEEA. The length of the CDR3 is 16 residues. The CDR3 reads CASSHPRGEGNSPLHF. The CDR3 region has the DNA TGTGCCAGCAGCCACCCCAGAGGGGAGGGCAATTCACCCCTCCACTTT.

The rearrangement uses TRBV28 and TRBJ2-3; tentatively, D is TRBD2 (5 bases). Germline CDR1 and CDR2: MDHEN and SYDVKM. CDR3 length: 14 amino acids. V dropped 3 bases and J dropped 2 bases, with 9 bases sitting between them. CDR3: CASSFSTNTDTQYF. CDR3 in DNA: TGTGCCAGCAGTTTTTCGACTAACACAGATACGCAGTATTTT.

Details on this clonotype: A read error may produce the germline difference seen at one junction end. The rearrangement links TRBV6-2 or TRBV6-3 to TRBJ1-1; tentative D call: TRBD1 (5 bases). Germline-derived CDR1 and CDR2 are MNHEY and SVGEGT. CDR3 size: 11 residues. The CDR3 loop is CASSDNGGASF. The DNA of the CDR3 is TGTGCCAGCAGTGATAACGGGGGAGCTTCCTTT.

The gene calls are TRBV5-1 and TRBJ2-7; D is possibly TRBD1 or TRBD2 (6 bases each). The CDR3 contains 16 residues. The germline CDR1 and CDR2 sequences are SGHRS and YFSETQ. The V and J ends lost 4 bases and 1 base respectively, with 18 bases between them. Here the CDR3 DNA reads TGCGCCAGCAGCCAGGGGAGTAGGGACTTATCCTACGAGCAGTACTTC. This gives the protein CASSQGSRDLSYEQYF.

The chain combines TRBV27 with TRBJ1-5; D gene ambiguous. V gave up 3 bases and J gave up 1 base, with 16 bases separating them. Germline V gives CDR1 MNHEY, CDR2 SMNVEV (reference sequence). CDR3 length: 17 amino acids. CDR3 residues: CASSLGSVASSNQPQHF. The CDR3 DNA reads TGTGCCAGCAGTTTGGGTTCGGTGGCGTCGAGCAATCAGCCCCAGCATTTT.

The chain links TRBV7-2 to TRBJ2-1; TRBD2 matches at 13 bases. Germline lookup yields CDR1 SGHTA and CDR2 FQGNSA. CDR3 length: 16 residues. V gave up 5 bases and J gave up 7 bases; unmatched junction bases: 8. The DNA of the CDR3 is TGTGCCAGCAGCCCCGCCTCGACTAGCGGGGGGAATGAGCAGTTCTTC. Translated: CASSPASTSGGNEQFF.

This sequence joins TRBV6-1 and TRBJ1-1; D may be TRBD1 (6 bases). Germline CDR1 is MNHNS and CDR2 is SASEGT. The length of the CDR3 is 14 residues. V was trimmed by 7 bases and J by 1 base, leaving 13 bases between them. CDR3: CASTGGISNTEAFF. The CDR3 DNA reads as TGTGCCAGCACCGGGGGCATATCGAACACTGAAGCTTTCTTT.

The rearrangement links TRBV2 to TRBJ2-7; D not certain. The germline CDR1 and CDR2 sequences are SNHLY and FYNNEI. Trimming cost V 7 bases and J 0 bases, with 10 bases left between them. The CDR3 is made up of 13 amino acids. Here the CDR3 DNA reads TGTGCCAGCACAGCGCGTTACTCCTACGAGCAGTACTTC. Translation gives CASTARYSYEQYF.